The entry below gives a single TCR beta chain sequence along with its context. What it binds is not known. A J-beta primer mix and a sample-barcoded 5' primer were used in a second PCR of about 7 to 11 cycles. TCRdb itself ran the 5' RACE reads through MiXCR, one entry per CDR3 protein. The sample contains approximately 900,000 distinct CDR3 sequences, 29% of which appear only once. These data originate in a study of blood T cells in healthy people across ages. Per-sample PBMC isolation yielded at least 6 million cells. Notes on the study in general: Long-lived donors exceeded aged donors in naive CD4+ cells and diversity.

These sequences were also reported in another study, on T cells of mothers and their children.

The TCR comes from a woman aged 40-49 years in good health. The sequencing sample was made of blood.

CDR3 region: CASSELEASGGPTDTQYF. The CDR3 DNA reads as TGTGCCAGCAGTGAACTTGAGGCTAGCGGGGGGCCAACAGATACGCAGTATTTT. This chain uses TRBV6-1 with TRBJ2-3, with 11 bases lining up with TRBD2. J lost 3 bases, V lost 2 bases, and 10 bases had no gene match. CDR3 length equals 18 residues. From germline, CDR1 is MNHNS and CDR2 SASEGT.